This T cell receptor (beta chain) was documented in a study of blood T cell repertoires in COVID-19. As for the study in general: PBMCs, B-cell-depleted T cells, or T cells provided the cDNA or gDNA that made up the material.

Per the authors' pipeline: Reference gene primers were amplified, and this amplification served to estimate nucleated cell counts. Repertoires were generated with immunoSEQ multiplex PCR, while TCRdb's copy carries only in-frame clones and drops some. V and J calls and clone size are those listed in that table; D and trimming were worked out from the DNA. The repertoire holds fewer than 250,000 clones, with 70% to 90% as singletons. In germline, CDR1 is MNHEY, CDR2 SMNVEV (reference sequence). The CDR3 sequence is 18 residues long. With V trimmed by 5 bases and J by 4 bases, 18 bases remained unmatched.

The chain joins TRBV27 to TRBJ2-7; TRBD2 matches 9 bases. The TCR comes from a human donor in a cohort sampled during active COVID-19. Sequencing was done on a sample of peripheral blood. This CDR3 is CASSPGGSLAGFGYEQYF. CDR3 nucleotides: TGTGCCAGCAGTCCGGGAGGGAGCCTAGCGGGATTCGGTTACGAGCAGTACTTC.